The clone carrying this T cell receptor (beta chain) was seen only a few times. Its specificity is not known. The sample belongs to a study of early T cells in non-severe SARS-CoV-2 infection. Study-wide results and limits: CD4 and private specificities were missed by VDJdb matching, which favored anti-spike CD8 responses.

In the library, individual cDNA molecules carried attached unique molecular identifiers. Using its own MiXCR run on the 5' RACE reads, TCRdb lists one record per CDR3 protein. The table lists around 84,000 distinct CDR3 sequences, about 10% of them singletons. The CDR3 runs 14 residues. V gave up 5 bases and J gave up 7 bases, with 18 bases separating them. Germline values: CDR1 SEHNR, CDR2 FQNEAQ (reference sequence). The chain has TRBV7-9 and TRBJ2-7; D may correspond to TRBD1 or TRBD2 (5 bases each). This sequence was found in an adult who was a healthcare worker with PCR-confirmed SARS-CoV-2 infection or an uninfected control (not recorded which). The sample here was whole blood, taken at baseline. The CDR3 is CASSPGTPRLEQYF. CDR3 in DNA: TGTGCCAGCAGCCCCGGGACGCCCCGGTTGGAGCAGTACTTC.